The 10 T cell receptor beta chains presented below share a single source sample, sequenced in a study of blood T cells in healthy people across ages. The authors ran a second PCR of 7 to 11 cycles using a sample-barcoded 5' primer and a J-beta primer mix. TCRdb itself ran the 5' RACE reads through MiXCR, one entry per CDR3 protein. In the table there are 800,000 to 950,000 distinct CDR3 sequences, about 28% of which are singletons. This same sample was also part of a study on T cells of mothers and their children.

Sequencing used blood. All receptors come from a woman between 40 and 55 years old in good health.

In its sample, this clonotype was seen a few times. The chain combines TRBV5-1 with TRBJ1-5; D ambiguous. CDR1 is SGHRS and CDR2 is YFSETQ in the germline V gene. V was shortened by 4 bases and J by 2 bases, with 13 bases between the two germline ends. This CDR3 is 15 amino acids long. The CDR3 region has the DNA TGCGCCAGCAGCCTCAACCCTTGGGGCAATCAGCCCCAGCATTTT. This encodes CASSLNPWGNQPQHF.

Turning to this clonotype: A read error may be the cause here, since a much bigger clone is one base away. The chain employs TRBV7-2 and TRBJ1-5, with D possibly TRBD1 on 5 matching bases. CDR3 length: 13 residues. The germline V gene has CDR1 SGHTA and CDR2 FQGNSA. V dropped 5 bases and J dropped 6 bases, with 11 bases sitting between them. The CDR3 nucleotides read TGTGCCAGCAGCCCGAGGGGTCGTCAGCCCCAGCATTTT. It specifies CASSPRGRQPQHF.

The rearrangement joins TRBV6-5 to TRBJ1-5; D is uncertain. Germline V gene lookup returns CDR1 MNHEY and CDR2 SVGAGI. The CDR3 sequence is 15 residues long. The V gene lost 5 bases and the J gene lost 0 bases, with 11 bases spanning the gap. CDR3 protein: CASSGDRHSNQPQHF. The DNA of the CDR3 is TGTGCCAGCAGTGGCGACCGCCATAGCAATCAGCCCCAGCATTTT.

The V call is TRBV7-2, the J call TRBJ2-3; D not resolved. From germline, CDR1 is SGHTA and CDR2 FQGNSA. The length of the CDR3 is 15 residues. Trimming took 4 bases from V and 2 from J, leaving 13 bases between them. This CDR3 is CASSSRRSLTDTQYF. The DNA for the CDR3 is TGTGCCAGCAGCTCCCGCCGTTCCCTCACAGATACGCAGTATTTT.

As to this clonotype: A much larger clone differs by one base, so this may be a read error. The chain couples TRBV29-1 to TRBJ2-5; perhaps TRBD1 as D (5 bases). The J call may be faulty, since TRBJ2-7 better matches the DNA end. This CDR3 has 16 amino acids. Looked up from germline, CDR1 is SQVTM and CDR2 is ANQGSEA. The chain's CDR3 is CGVVSWGASFSNEQYF. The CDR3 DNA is TGCGGCGTTGTTAGTTGGGGCGCATCGTTCTCGAACGAGCAGTACTTC.

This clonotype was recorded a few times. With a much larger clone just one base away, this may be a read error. In DNA form, the CDR3 reads TGTGCCAGCAGCCACGGGCTCAACGAGCAGTACTTC. Translating it yields CASSHGLNEQYF. The J gene is TRBJ2-5, the V gene TRBV4-2; no definite D call. The J call may be in error: the DNA end matches TRBJ2-7 better. Per the germline V gene, CDR1 is LGHNA and CDR2 is YNFKEQ. The CDR3 covers 12 residues.

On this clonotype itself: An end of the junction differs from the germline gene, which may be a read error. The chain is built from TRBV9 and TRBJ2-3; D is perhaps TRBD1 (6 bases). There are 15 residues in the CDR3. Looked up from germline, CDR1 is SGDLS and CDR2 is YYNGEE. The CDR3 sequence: CVSSVGPRGKDTQYF. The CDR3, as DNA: TGCGTCAGCAGCGTAGGACCCAGGGGAAAGGATACGCAGTATTTT.

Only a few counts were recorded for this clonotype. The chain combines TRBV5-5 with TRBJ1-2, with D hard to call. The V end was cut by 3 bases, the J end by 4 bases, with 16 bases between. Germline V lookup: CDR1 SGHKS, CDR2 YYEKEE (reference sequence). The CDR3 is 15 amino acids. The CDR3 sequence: CASSSAPDQFYGYTF. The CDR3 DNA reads TGTGCCAGCAGCTCCGCCCCGGACCAATTCTATGGCTACACCTTC. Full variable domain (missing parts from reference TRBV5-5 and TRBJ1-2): DAGVTQSPTHLIKTRGQQVTLRCSPISGHKSVSWYQQVLGQGPQFIFQYYEKEERGRGNFPDRFSARQFPNYSSELNVNALLLGDSALYLCASSSAPDQFYGYTFGSGTRLTVV.

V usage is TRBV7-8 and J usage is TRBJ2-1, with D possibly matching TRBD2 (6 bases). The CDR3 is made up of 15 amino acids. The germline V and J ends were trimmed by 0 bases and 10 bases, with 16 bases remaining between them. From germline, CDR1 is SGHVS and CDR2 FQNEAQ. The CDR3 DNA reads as TGTGCCAGCAGCTTAGCAGCCGGTCGGCGGGACGAGCAGTTCTTC. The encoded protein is CASSLAAGRRDEQFF.

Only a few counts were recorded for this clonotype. The CDR3 coding sequence is TGTGCCAGCAGTGAATTGGTAGCGGGGGGCAATGAGCAGTTCTTC. Its protein is CASSELVAGGNEQFF. The chain joins TRBV6-1 to TRBJ2-1, with TRBD2 matching 10 bases. The V gene's germline CDR1 is MNHNS and CDR2 SASEGT. The CDR3 covers 15 residues. V trimming: 2 bases; J trimming: 6 bases; junction bases outside the gene matches: 4.